This T cell receptor beta chain was sequenced in a study of T cell responses to AZD1222 COVID-19 vaccine. Overall study findings and caveats: No day 14 peak samples; only post-peak repertoires were characterized. White British ancestry dominated among donors, who included more females, and clonal diversity was possibly underestimated. The study reported that nearly half of spike-specific TCRs target unmutated variant regions.

Second-dose groups at about 4 or about 12 weeks were pooled. Produced via immunoSEQ multiplex PCR; TCRdb's table is partial and in-frame only. The table lists roughly 120,000 clones, about 90% of them singletons. On this clone itself: Its specificity is not known.

The receptor's source is an adult who received the AZD1222 COVID-19 vaccine. The sequences come from peripheral blood, collected 28 days after the second AZD1222 dose.

The CDR3 coding sequence is TGTGCCAGCAGCTTAGGGACAGGGAACTACGAGCAGTACTTC. It translates to CASSLGTGNYEQYF. The rearrangement uses TRBV7-9 and TRBJ2-7; TRBD1 matches 8 bases. The CDR3 covers 14 residues. Per germline, CDR1 SEHNR and CDR2 FQNEAQ (reference sequence). V was pared by 1 base and J by 3 bases, with 2 bases of the junction left unmatched.